Described below is a single TCR beta chain sequence and its context. Antigen: not known. The survey-level immunoSEQ assay was used. The method was immunoSEQ multiplex PCR; TCRdb's version includes in-frame clones alone and lacks a portion of them. The sample carries 45,000 or so clones, 86% recorded once. Trimming stripped 3 bases from V and 0 bases from J, with 12 bases between. This CDR3 region has 15 residues. Germline assignment: CDR1 SGHTA and CDR2 FQGNSA. The data stem from a study of STAT5B mutations in CD4+ large granular lymphocyte leukemia. Study background: Healthy donors showed HLA-associated enrichment of the CDR3 'QG' motif. Findings of the study overall: Top patient clones used TRBV06 genes more often: 8/27 versus 2/35 in controls.

The sequencing input was CD4+ T cells from blood buffy coats. The chain has TRBV7-2 and TRBJ2-7; D is perhaps TRBD1 (5 bases). The source of this sequence is a human donor in good health. In DNA form, the CDR3 reads TGTGCCAGCAGCTTGGCCAGGGAAGACTCCTACGAGCAGTACTTC. Translated: CASSLAREDSYEQYF.